These 15 T cell receptor beta chains originate from one sample sequenced in a study of T cells in Graves' hyperthyroidism and ophthalmopathy (dated by TCRdb to between 2018 and 2021). The library was made by multiplex PCR. The data were produced on an Illumina HiSeq 2000. TCR beta CDR3 regions were amplified from RNA transcripts. The first round of RT-PCR for the TCR CDR3 was performed with the HTBI primer set and the Qiagen OneStep RT-PCR kit. TCRdb trimmed the raw reads at Q25, called clones with MiXCR and kept productive beta chains. Each record represents a unique CDR3 protein, reported with the most common genes and DNA among its rows. Within this sample are 400,000 to 600,000 distinct CDR3 sequences, with more than 20% of them counted one time only. The ten largest clones add up to 26% of the sample. Sequenced input: blood. The source of these receptors is a man aged 18-30 years with Graves' hyperthyroidism.

In its sample, this clonotype was seen a few times. The chain uses TRBV6-9 and TRBJ1-4; 8 nucleotides align to TRBD1. The CDR3 has 15 amino acids. V gave up 5 bases and J gave up 5 bases; unmatched junction bases: 7. Germline loops: CDR1 MNHGY, CDR2 SVAAGI. CDR3 nucleotide sequence: TGTGCCAGCAGTACCTCGGGACAGGTGAATGAAAAACTGTTTTTT. Translated, it gives CASSTSGQVNEKLFF.

This clonotype was counted ten times or more. The genes are TRBV7-9 and TRBJ1-2; 8 positions agree with TRBD1. This CDR3 spans 14 amino acids. V shed 5 bases, J shed 8 bases, and the junction held 10 bases outside the gene matches. Germline assignment: CDR1 SEHNR and CDR2 FQNEAQ (reference sequence). This CDR3 is CASSPGGGRWGYTF. In DNA, the CDR3 is TGTGCCAGCAGCCCAGGGGGCGGCCGCTGGGGCTACACCTTC.

Only a few counts were recorded for this clonotype. The gene calls are TRBV9 and TRBJ1-1; D may be TRBD1 (5 bases). The CDR3 has 14 amino acids. CDR1 is SGDLS, CDR2 YYNGEE, per germline. Trimming cost V 4 bases and J 9 bases, with 19 bases left between them. CDR3 in DNA: TGTGCCAGCAGCCGGGGGTGGGGTTCGGGGAAAGCTTTCTTT. It codes for CASSRGWGSGKAFF.

This chain uses TRBV20-1 with TRBJ2-4; TRBD1 is a possible D gene (5 bases). The CDR3 extends over 16 amino acids. Trimming stripped 2 bases from V and 0 bases from J, with 14 bases between. In germline, CDR1 is DFQATT, CDR2 SNEGSKA (reference sequence). CDR3 amino acids: CSARPWGPLAKNIQYF. CDR3 nucleotides: TGCAGTGCTAGACCATGGGGCCCTCTAGCCAAAAACATTCAGTACTTC.

This clonotype has at least ten counts. The rearrangement uses TRBV13 and TRBJ2-5; tentatively, D is TRBD1 (5 bases). Looked up from germline, CDR1 is PRHDT and CDR2 is FYEKMQ (reference sequence). Trimming left V 5 bases short and J 1 base short, with 23 bases between. The CDR3 spans 18 residues. CDR3 residues: CASSHSPTGAPTQETQYF. CDR3 bases: TGTGCCAGCAGCCATTCCCCCACAGGCGCTCCAACCCAAGAGACCCAGTACTTC.

This clonotype appeared a few times. The gene calls are TRBV18 and TRBJ1-1; D remains ambiguous. This CDR3 comprises 16 residues. Trimming left V 0 bases short and J 0 bases short, with 11 bases between. Germline V gene lookup returns CDR1 KGHSH and CDR2 LQKENI. CDR3 DNA sequence: TGTGCCAGCTCACCACCGAACTCGCAGATGAACACTGAAGCTTTCTTT. Translated: CASSPPNSQMNTEAFF. Filled out from reference TRBV18 and TRBJ1-1, the complete variable domain reads NAGVMQNPRHLVRRRGQEARLRCSPMKGHSHVYWYRQLPEEGLKFMVYLQKENIIDESGMPKERFSAEFPKEGPSILRIQQVVRGDSAAYFCASSPPNSQMNTEAFFGQGTRLTVV.

V gene TRBV28 combines with J gene TRBJ2-7; 9 nucleotides align to TRBD2. The CDR3 covers 16 residues. Trimming removed 3 bases from V and 5 bases from J; junction bases left unmatched: 11. Germline CDR1 reads MDHEN; CDR2 reads SYDVKM. CDR3 bases: TGTGCCAGCAGTTTCGTTACTAGCGGGTCTGGACACGAGCAGTACTTC. Its translation: CASSFVTSGSGHEQYF.

The chain combines TRBV7-9 with TRBJ1-1; 7 nucleotides line up with TRBD1. The CDR3 is 14 amino acids. V trimming: 5 bases; J trimming: 1 base; junction bases outside the gene matches: 4. Germline V gene data show CDR1 as SEHNR and CDR2 as FQNEAQ (reference sequence). The CDR3, as DNA: TGTGCCAGCAGCGTGGGACAGCAGAACACTGAAGCTTTCTTT. It is translated as CASSVGQQNTEAFF.

CDR3 nucleotides: TGTGCCAGTAGTACACAGGGGGCTGATCAGCCCCAGCATTTT. It translates to CASSTQGADQPQHF. This sequence joins TRBV19 and TRBJ1-5, with 9 bases identical to TRBD1. Germline V lookup: CDR1 LNHDA, CDR2 SQIVND (reference sequence). Trimming removed 4 bases from V and 5 bases from J; junction bases left unmatched: 3. The CDR3 is 14 residues long.

J is TRBJ1-2 and V is TRBV7-9; TRBD1 matches 8 bases. Trimming at V came to 7 bases and at J to 6 bases, leaving 4 bases not matched to a gene. The length of the CDR3 is 12 residues. Per the germline V gene, CDR1 is SEHNR and CDR2 is FQNEAQ (reference sequence). CDR3 sequence (DNA): TGTGCCAGCAAGACAGGGGAGGATGGCTACACCTTC. This sequence encodes CASKTGEDGYTF.

The J gene is TRBJ1-3, the V gene TRBV28; no reliable D call. The CDR3 covers 16 residues. The ends were cut back, 4 bases at V and 0 bases at J, with 13 bases in the middle. Germline CDR1 MDHEN, CDR2 SYDVKM. CDR3 sequence: CASSSPGGGSGNTIYF. In nucleotides, the CDR3 is TGTGCCAGCAGTTCCCCTGGCGGCGGCTCTGGAAACACCATATATTTT.

This clonotype was counted only a few times. This chain links TRBV7-2 with TRBJ2-5; 8 bases match TRBD2. V shed 5 bases, J shed 5 bases, and the junction held 7 bases outside the gene matches. The germline V gene has CDR1 SGHTA and CDR2 FQGNSA. The CDR3 is made up of 14 amino acids. The CDR3 DNA reads as TGTGCCAGCAGCCGGGGGGGGGTTCTGGAGACCCAGTACTTC. Translation: CASSRGGVLETQYF.

This clonotype was recorded at least ten times. The rearrangement uses TRBV19 and TRBJ1-5; D perhaps matches TRBD1 (6 bases). Trimming removed 2 bases from V and 3 bases from J, with 8 bases in between. Germline loops: CDR1 LNHDA, CDR2 SQIVND (reference sequence). This CDR3 has 14 amino acids. The CDR3 nucleotides are TGTGCCAGTAGTATATGGGACATCAATCAGCCCCAGCATTTT. Translating gives CASSIWDINQPQHF.

This clonotype appeared many times. Written as DNA, the CDR3 is TGTGCCAGCAGCTCCCCTGGGGGGGGCCGGTACGAGCAGTACTTC. This gives the protein CASSSPGGGRYEQYF. The chain is built from TRBV7-9 and TRBJ2-7; possible D gene TRBD2, 7 bases. Germline CDR1 reads SEHNR; CDR2 reads FQNEAQ (reference sequence). The CDR3 is 15 residues long. The V gene lost 4 bases and the J gene lost 4 bases, with 17 bases spanning the gap.

This clonotype was seen a few times. The chain has TRBV7-3 and TRBJ1-5; 7 nucleotides agree with TRBD1. Germline CDR1 reads SGHTA; CDR2 reads FQGTGA. This CDR3 region has 15 residues. V shed 8 bases and J 8 bases; nucleotides not matched to a gene: 15. This CDR3 is CASRPIRPRGEPQHF. In DNA form, the CDR3 reads TGTGCCAGCCGCCCGATTCGACCCAGGGGGGAGCCCCAGCATTTT.